Listed below are T cell receptor beta chains from one sample, sequenced in a study of T cell repertoires in aging, cancer and after chemotherapy. TCRdb passed the multiplex PCR reads through MiXCR, listing each CDR3 protein once. In the table there are about 10,000 distinct CDR3 sequences, about 40% of which are singletons. Sequencing input: blood. These receptors came from a human donor in good health. The CDR3 runs from the conserved cysteine through the conserved F or W. D genes are given only for firm matches. Expanded clones get a size class; other rows say once, few or many, or leave the size out.

D	J	V	size	DNA	CDR3
NA	TRBJ1-1	TRBV6-6	NA	TGTGCCAGCAGTTACTCATCTGTTGAAGCTTTCTTT	CASSYSSVEAFF
NA	TRBJ2-3	TRBV6-6	NA	TGTGCCAGCAGCCCGTCGGGGTTAGATACGCAGTATTTT	CASSPSGLDTQYF
NA	TRBJ1-2	TRBV12-3/TRBV12-4	NA	TGTGCCAGCAGTTTTGTTTCAGTGTATGGCTACACCTTC	CASSFVSVYGYTF
TRBD1	TRBJ1-1	TRBV29-1	NA	TGCAGCGCAACTACAGGGGGATTGGGCACTGAAGCTTTCTTT	CSATTGGLGTEAFF
TRBD1	TRBJ2-7	TRBV6-5	few	TGTGCCAGCAGTAGACAGGGGGCGCGTTCCTACGAGCAGTACTTC	CASSRQGARSYEQYF
NA	TRBJ1-2	TRBV29-1	NA	TGCAGCGTTGAAGATAGTGGGCAGGGGACGGGCTACACCTTC	CSVEDSGQGTGYTF
TRBD1	TRBJ1-2	TRBV20-1	NA	TGCAGTGCCCGCGAGCCTCGACAGGGAAGCGACTATGGCTACACCTTC	CSAREPRQGSDYGYTF
NA	TRBJ1-4	TRBV20-1	NA	TGCAGCGCAACGGGGGGCGGGGAAAAACTGTTTTTT	CSATGGGEKLFF
TRBD1	TRBJ1-1	TRBV20-1	few	TGCAGTGCTAGAAGCCGGGACAGGGGCCTGAGTTCTGAAGCTTTCTTT	CSARSRDRGLSSEAFF
TRBD2	TRBJ2-7	TRBV20-1	NA	TGCAGTGCTAGTGCTGCTACTAGCGGGGGCGCCGAGCAGTACTTC	CSASAATSGGAEQYF
NA	TRBJ1-4	TRBV19	NA	TGTGCCAGTACCGATCAGAGGGCAGGATATGAAAAACTGTTTTTT	CASTDQRAGYEKLFF
NA	TRBJ1-4	TRBV6-6	NA	TGTGCCAGCAGAAGTAGTCGCAATAGGGTGCGAGATGAAAAACTGTTTTTT	CASRSSRNRVRDEKLFF
TRBD2	TRBJ2-5	TRBV6-5	NA	TGTGCCAGCAACCCGGGACTAGCGAATTTGGAGACCCAGTACTTC	CASNPGLANLETQYF
TRBD1	TRBJ2-3	TRBV12-3/TRBV12-4	NA	TGTGCCAGCAACGAAGGACAGGGGTCAGATACGCAGTATTTT	CASNEGQGSDTQYF
NA	TRBJ2-2	TRBV11-2	NA	TGTGCCAGCAGCTTCAGAACTCACCAGGCCGGGGAGCTGTTTTTT	CASSFRTHQAGELFF
NA	TRBJ1-2	TRBV30	medium-sized	TGTGCCTGGAGTGTACGGTTCGACCTCTATGGCTACACCTTC	CAWSVRFDLYGYTF
NA	TRBJ1-6	TRBV5-6	NA	TGTGCCAGCAGCTTAAGAAGCCAAAATTCACCCCTCCACTTT	CASSLRSQNSPLHF
NA	TRBJ1-3	TRBV19	NA	TGTGCCAGTAGTTTAACCCCCCGAAACACCATATATTTT	CASSLTPRNTIYF
NA	TRBJ2-1	TRBV7-2	once	TGTGCCAGCAGCCCCCAGTCGGCGAGCTCCTACAATGAGCAGTTCTTC	CASSPQSASSYNEQFF
NA	TRBJ2-7	TRBV4-2	few	TGTGCCAGCAGTGAACCGAGCTCATGGAGCTCATCACGCTCCTACGAGCAGTACTTC	CASSEPSSWSSSRSYEQYF
NA	TRBJ1-3	TRBV19	few	TGTGCCAGTACCATCAACAGGAGTGGCTCTGGAAACACCATATATTTT	CASTINRSGSGNTIYF
NA	TRBJ1-2	TRBV7-9	few	TGTGCCAGCAGCCCGGGACTGCGCGAGGGCTACACCTTC	CASSPGLREGYTF
TRBD1	TRBJ1-6	TRBV5-8	NA	TGTGCCAGCAGACCATGGACAGGTAGATTAAATTCACCCCTCCACTTT	CASRPWTGRLNSPLHF
NA	TRBJ2-7	TRBV6-6	few	TGTGCCAGCAGTTACTCCTCCGGGAGTACCTACGAGCAGTACTTC	CASSYSSGSTYEQYF
NA	TRBJ2-7	TRBV6-1	NA	TGTGCCAGCAGCGAACAGGGCCGAGTATTCTACGAGCAGTACTTC	CASSEQGRVFYEQYF
TRBD2	TRBJ2-1	TRBV24-1	few	TGTGCCACCAGTGATGGCGGGGGAGGCTACAATGAGCAGTTCTTC	CATSDGGGGYNEQFF
NA	TRBJ2-3	TRBV12-3/TRBV12-4	NA	TGTGCCAGCAGCACTTGGGGCCAAGATACGCAGTATTTT	CASSTWGQDTQYF
NA	TRBJ2-6	TRBV20-1	NA	TGCAGTGCCCCCAGGTTAACTGGGGCCAACGTCCTGACTTTC	CSAPRLTGANVLTF
NA	TRBJ2-3	TRBV5-1	NA	TGCGCCAGCAGCGGAATTACAGGGTTTACAGATACGCAGTATTTT	CASSGITGFTDTQYF
TRBD1	TRBJ2-3	TRBV7-9	NA	TGTGCCAGCAGCTTATCGGACAGGGATTTTTGGGCAGATACGCAGTATTTT	CASSLSDRDFWADTQYF
TRBD1	TRBJ1-5	TRBV7-6	few	TGTGCCAGCAGCTTAGGGACAGGGGCCATGATGCCCCAGCATTTT	CASSLGTGAMMPQHF
NA	TRBJ2-5	TRBV30	NA	TGTGCCCGGATCCGCCAAGAGACCAAGTACTTC	CARIRQETKYF
NA	TRBJ2-1	TRBV20-1	few	TGCAGTGCTAGAGCGGGCGGGGCGAGCTCCTACAATGAGCAGTTCTTC	CSARAGGASSYNEQFF
TRBD1	TRBJ1-6	TRBV19	few	TGTGCCAGTAAAGGGACAGGGGGAAGCGCCGGAGGTTCACCCCTCCACTTT	CASKGTGGSAGGSPLHF
TRBD1	TRBJ2-7	TRBV13	NA	TGTGCCAGCAGCTGGAAGCGGACAGGGCTCACCTACGAGCAGTACTTC	CASSWKRTGLTYEQYF
TRBD1	TRBJ2-4	TRBV19	NA	TGTGCCAGTAGTAAGACAGGGGGCGCACTTACCCTTGGAGCCAAAAACATTCAGTACTTC	CASSKTGGALTLGAKNIQYF
TRBD1	TRBJ1-5	TRBV6-2/TRBV6-3	few	TGTGCCAGCAGTTACGCAGGACAGGGACTATATAGCAATCAGCCCCAGCATTTT	CASSYAGQGLYSNQPQHF
NA	TRBJ1-2	TRBV6-2/TRBV6-3	NA	TGTGCCAGCAGTACTCCACAGGGTACTAACTATGGCTACACCTTC	CASSTPQGTNYGYTF
NA	TRBJ2-2	TRBV11-2	NA	TGTGCCAGCAGCTTATGGGCAGGGCTTAACACCGGGGAGCTGTTTTTT	CASSLWAGLNTGELFF
NA	TRBJ2-6	TRBV19	few	TGTGCCAGTAGTTTCGGGGAAGGGGCCAACGTCCTGACTTTC	CASSFGEGANVLTF
TRBD2	TRBJ2-1	TRBV6-2/TRBV6-3	NA	TGTGCCAGCAGAAGCGGGGGGGCCATTGTAAATGAGCAGTTCTTC	CASRSGGAIVNEQFF
TRBD1	TRBJ1-3	TRBV5-4	once	TGTGCCAGCAGCCCCGGGACAGGAGAAAACACCATATATTTT	CASSPGTGENTIYF
NA	TRBJ2-1	TRBV7-9	few	TGTGCCAGCAGCGCCGGACTAACCCCCTACAATGAGCAGTTCTTC	CASSAGLTPYNEQFF
TRBD2	TRBJ2-2	TRBV25-1	NA	TGTGCCAGCAGGAAACCCTTGCGGGGGGGCCTTACCGGGGAGCTGTTTTTT	CASRKPLRGGLTGELFF
NA	TRBJ1-3	TRBV19	NA	TGTGCCTCGGGGCGACAGAGCTCTGGAAACACCATATATTTT	CASGRQSSGNTIYF
NA	TRBJ1-5	TRBV21-1	NA	TGTGCCAGCAGCAAAGGGGCAGAAACTAGCAATCAGCCCCAGCATTTT	CASSKGAETSNQPQHF